This entry lists 15 T cell receptor beta chains sequenced from one sample in a study of cytomegalovirus exposure and HLA in healthy donors. PCR amplification relied on 60 Vbeta primers (plus 13 Jbeta primers). Generated by immunoSEQ multiplex PCR, the TCRdb table keeps only in-frame clones and is missing some. The sample shows some 110,000 clones, 60% to 80% of them seen only once. The sample consisted of PBMCs. These receptors were taken from a man between 45 and 60 years old in good health and CMV-seropositive.

This clone appeared many times. The J gene is TRBJ1-1, the V gene TRBV6-6, with D possibly being TRBD1 (5 bases). Germline assignment: CDR1 MNHNY and CDR2 SVGAGI (reference sequence). This CDR3 has 12 residues. The V end lost 4 bases, the J end lost 10 bases, and 13 bases lay between the germline ends. Written as DNA, the CDR3 is TGTGCCAGCAGTTCGGAGCCAGGGCGAGCTTTCTTT. This sequence encodes CASSSEPGRAFF.

The chain links TRBV7-9 to TRBJ1-4, with TRBD1 matching over 7 bases. The CDR3 consists of 15 residues. Germline CDR1 is SEHNR and CDR2 is FQNEAQ (reference sequence). Trimming took 1 base from V and 4 from J; bases not matched to a gene: 3. The CDR3: CASSLGTGFNEKLFF. The CDR3 bases are TGTGCCAGCAGCTTAGGGACAGGTTTTAATGAAAAACTGTTTTTT. The full variable domain, its missing parts supplied by reference TRBV7-9 and TRBJ1-4, is DTGVSQNPRHKITKRGQNVTFRCDPISEHNRLYWYRQTLGQGPEFLTYFQNEAQLEKSRLLSDRFSAERPKGSFSTLEIQRTEQGDSAMYLCASSLGTGFNEKLFFGSGTQLSVL.

V gene TRBV10-2 combines with J gene TRBJ1-2; TRBD1 might be the D (5 bases). The germline V gene has CDR1 WSHSY and CDR2 SAAADI. V was clipped by 6 bases and J by 7 bases, with 9 bases between them. The CDR3 is 11 residues long. The CDR3 sequence is CASRQDSGYTF. For the CDR3, the DNA is TGCGCCAGCAGACAGGATAGTGGCTACACCTTC.

V usage is TRBV7-9 and J usage is TRBJ2-2; 8 bases agree with TRBD2. The CDR3 consists of 15 residues. Germline CDR1 and CDR2: SEHNR and FQNEAQ (reference sequence). V gave up 5 bases and J gave up 4 bases; unmatched junction bases: 6. This CDR3 is CASSRTGGATGELFF. CDR3 coding DNA: TGTGCCAGCAGCCGCACGGGGGGGGCCACCGGGGAGCTGTTTTTT.

This chain joins TRBV4-2 and TRBJ2-1; TRBD1 matches at 7 bases. Trimming took 1 base from V and 5 from J; bases not matched to a gene: 5. The V gene's germline CDR1 is LGHNA and CDR2 YNFKEQ. The CDR3 is 15 amino acids. CDR3 region: CASSQAVTGNNEQFF. In nucleotides, the CDR3 is TGTGCCAGCAGCCAAGCTGTGACAGGGAACAATGAGCAGTTCTTC.

The chain joins TRBV7-9 to TRBJ2-7; 7 positions match TRBD1. From germline, CDR1 is SEHNR and CDR2 FQNEAQ (reference sequence). V was pared by 5 bases and J by 4 bases, with 5 bases of the junction left unmatched. CDR3 length equals 13 residues. The CDR3 loop reads CASSRTGVYEQYF. CDR3 coding DNA: TGTGCCAGCAGCCGGACAGGAGTTTACGAGCAGTACTTC.

The CDR3: CASKIDAEVAETQYF. The DNA for the CDR3 is TGTGCCAGCAAGATTGATGCTGAGGTAGCAGAGACCCAGTACTTC. The chain is built from TRBV2 and TRBJ2-5; D unclear. The CDR3 consists of 15 residues. Deletions cut 7 bases from V and 4 bases from J, with 19 bases between. CDR1 and CDR2 (germline): SNHLY, FYNNEI. The full variable domain, its missing parts supplied by reference TRBV2 and TRBJ2-5, is EPEVTQTPSHQVTQMGQEVILRCVPISNHLYFYWYRQILGQKVEFLVSFYNNEISEKSEIFDDQFSVERPDGSNFTLKIRSTKLEDSAMYFCASKIDAEVAETQYFGPGTRLLVL.

This clone showed up just a few times. The rearrangement links TRBV7-9 to TRBJ2-3, with D unresolved. The CDR3 spans 14 residues. Germline values: CDR1 SEHNR, CDR2 FQNEAQ (reference sequence). Trimming stripped 0 bases from V and 2 bases from J, with 6 bases between. The CDR3 sequence: CASSLATDTDTQYF. The CDR3 nucleotides read TGTGCCAGCAGCTTAGCTACAGACACAGATACGCAGTATTTT. The entire variable domain, with the rest obtained from reference TRBV7-9 and TRBJ2-3, is as follows: DTGVSQNPRHKITKRGQNVTFRCDPISEHNRLYWYRQTLGQGPEFLTYFQNEAQLEKSRLLSDRFSAERPKGSFSTLEIQRTEQGDSAMYLCASSLATDTDTQYFGPGTRLTVL.

The CDR3 DNA follows: TGTGCCTGGAGGGGCGGGAGCGACTACGAGCAGTACTTC. It is translated as CAWRGGSDYEQYF. V is TRBV30 and J is TRBJ2-7, with TRBD2 identical over 7 bases. V was clipped by 3 bases and J by 3 bases; unmatched bases: 5. From germline, CDR1 is GTSNPN and CDR2 SVGIG (reference sequence). The CDR3 contains 13 residues.

The chain uses TRBV2 and TRBJ1-6; D call uncertain. The CDR3 runs 15 residues. The V and J ends lost 4 bases and 7 bases respectively, with 14 bases between them. Germline V lookup: CDR1 SNHLY, CDR2 FYNNEI. This CDR3 reads CASSATGSGNSPLHF. The CDR3 DNA reads as TGTGCCAGCAGTGCCACGGGTAGTGGCAATTCACCCCTCCACTTT.

This clone was counted between two and nine times. The chain couples TRBV4-3 to TRBJ1-4, with 7 nucleotides matching TRBD1. V lost 0 bases to trimming and J lost 5 bases; unmatched junction nucleotides: 6. The CDR3 is made up of 16 amino acids. Germline V gene data show CDR1 as LGHNA and CDR2 as YSLEER. Here the CDR3 DNA reads TGCGCCAGCAGCCAAGACGTGGGACAGAGGAATGAAAAACTGTTTTTT. Translated: CASSQDVGQRNEKLFF.

V is TRBV28 and J is TRBJ1-6, with D possibly being TRBD1 (6 bases). The CDR3 runs to 16 residues. CDR1 is MDHEN and CDR2 is SYDVKM in the germline V gene. The V end was cut by 5 bases, the J end by 5 bases, with 16 bases between. The chain's CDR3 is CASSKGDRPNNSPLHF. The CDR3 nucleotides read TGTGCCAGCAGTAAGGGTGACAGGCCCAATAATTCACCCCTCCACTTT.

This clone was observed a single time. The gene calls are TRBV30 and TRBJ2-2; 8 bases map to TRBD2. The CDR3 is made up of 17 amino acids. CDR1 GTSNPN and CDR2 SVGIG come from the germline V gene (reference sequence). The V gene end was trimmed by 2 bases and the J gene end by 4 bases; junction bases not matched to a gene: 12. CDR3 coding DNA: TGTGCCTGGAGTTCCCTGCCCGGGACTAGTGGCACCGGGGAGCTGTTTTTT. The encoded protein is CAWSSLPGTSGTGELFF.

The chain joins TRBV7-2 to TRBJ2-1, with TRBD1 as a possible D gene (5 bases). The length of the CDR3 is 16 residues. Trimming removed 2 bases from V and 0 bases from J, with 11 bases in between. Looked up from germline, CDR1 is SGHTA and CDR2 is FQGNSA. The CDR3, as DNA: TGTGCCAGCAGCTTATGGGGCGGCAGCTCCTACAATGAGCAGTTCTTC. Amino acid sequence: CASSLWGGSSYNEQFF.

The genes are TRBV5-1 and TRBJ2-5; TRBD1 might be the D (6 bases). The V gene lost 3 bases and the J gene lost 1 base, with 19 bases spanning the gap. Germline CDR1 SGHRS, CDR2 YFSETQ. The CDR3 length is 17 residues. The CDR3 here is CASSSPDGGRSQETQYF. CDR3 DNA sequence: TGCGCCAGCAGCTCTCCCGATGGGGGCAGGAGCCAAGAGACCCAGTACTTC.